This passage covers 11 T cell receptor beta chains from one sample sequenced in a study of blood T cell repertoires in COVID-19. Sequencing was performed with immunoSEQ multiplex PCR; in TCRdb, only in-frame clones are kept and a portion is missing. The data show over 300,000 clones, with 65% to 90% seen just once and less than 11% held by the top ten. Sequenced sample: PBMCs or T cells enriched from blood (not recorded which). These receptors were taken from a young woman who had recovered from COVID-19.

The chain has TRBV14 and TRBJ1-1; a weak D match, TRBD1 (6 bases). V lost 6 bases to trimming and J lost 3 bases, with 11 bases between them. Per germline, CDR1 SGHDN and CDR2 FVKESK. This CDR3 is 13 amino acids long. In nucleotides, the CDR3 is TGTGCCAGCAGGCAGGGGTGGGACACTGAAGCTTTCTTT. As protein: CASRQGWDTEAFF.

The chain carries TRBV19 and TRBJ1-1, with D perhaps matching TRBD1 (6 bases). Germline assignment: CDR1 LNHDA and CDR2 SQIVND (reference sequence). Trimming removed 4 bases from V and 4 bases from J, with 19 bases in between. The CDR3 spans 16 residues. This chain's CDR3 is CASSRPPTPGVTEAFF. The CDR3 nucleotides are TGTGCCAGTAGTAGGCCCCCAACCCCAGGGGTCACTGAAGCTTTCTTT.

The V gene is TRBV6-5, the J gene TRBJ1-2; D not certain. Germline-derived CDR1 and CDR2 are MNHEY and SVGAGI. CDR3 length: 12 residues. V lost 6 bases to trimming and J lost 3 bases, with 8 bases between them. The CDR3 bases are TGTGCCAGCAGCTTCGTTGACTATGGCTACACCTTC. It yields the protein CASSFVDYGYTF.

V and J are TRBV30 and TRBJ2-4, with TRBD2 identical over 9 bases. Trimming cost V 0 bases and J 8 bases; bases outside gene matches: 11. The CDR3 has 16 residues. Germline-derived CDR1 and CDR2 are GTSNPN and SVGIG (reference sequence). CDR3: CAWSVRSSGVGDIQYF. The CDR3 DNA follows: TGTGCCTGGAGTGTACGGTCTAGCGGGGTCGGGGACATTCAGTACTTC.

The chain is built from TRBV7-3 and TRBJ2-2; the match to TRBD2 covers 8 bases. The germline V gene encodes CDR1 SGHTA and CDR2 FQGTGA. The CDR3 contains 16 residues. The V and J ends lost 5 bases and 1 base, in that order; junction bases with no gene match: 6. CDR3 amino acids: CASSPTLAVNTGELFF. The CDR3 coding sequence is TGTGCCAGCAGCCCGACACTAGCGGTGAACACCGGGGAGCTGTTTTTT.

The chain has TRBV5-8 and TRBJ2-1; D is uncertain. CDR3 length: 10 residues. From germline, CDR1 is SGHTS and CDR2 YDEGEE. The ends were cut back, 0 bases at V and 11 bases at J, with 3 bases in the middle. In nucleotides, the CDR3 is TGTGCCAGCAGCTTGGAGCAGCAGTTCTTC. Its translation: CASSLEQQFF.

Here the CDR3 DNA reads TGTGCCAGCAGTACCCAGTCAGTGAACACTGAAGCTTTCTTT. It translates to CASSTQSVNTEAFF. The chain is built from TRBV28 and TRBJ1-1; D ambiguous. Germline V gene lookup returns CDR1 MDHEN and CDR2 SYDVKM. The V and J ends lost 5 bases and 0 bases respectively, with 10 bases between them. The length of the CDR3 is 14 residues.

The CDR3 DNA is TGTGCCAGCAGCGTCGGACAGGGGGTGAAAGAGACCCAGTACTTC. Residues: CASSVGQGVKETQYF. The gene calls are TRBV9 and TRBJ2-5; TRBD1 matches at 10 bases. There are 15 residues in the CDR3. Germline loops: CDR1 SGDLS, CDR2 YYNGEE. J gave up 3 bases and V 2 bases, and 4 bases lay outside the gene matches.

The rearrangement joins TRBV24-1 to TRBJ2-1, with 14 nucleotides matching TRBD2. Germline CDR1 reads KGHDR; CDR2 reads SFDVKD. The CDR3 sequence is 18 residues long. The trim removed 0 bases at V and 7 bases at J, leaving 7 bases unmatched. The CDR3 region is CATSDLGGTSGSLNEQFF. CDR3 nucleotides: TGTGCCACCAGTGATTTGGGGGGGACTAGCGGGAGTTTAAATGAGCAGTTCTTC.

The chain combines TRBV28 with TRBJ1-2; 8 nucleotides align to TRBD1. The trim removed 6 bases at V and 2 bases at J, leaving 8 bases unmatched. The CDR3 loop spans 15 amino acids. Germline values: CDR1 MDHEN, CDR2 SYDVKM. The DNA for the CDR3 is TGTGCCAGCAGCCCAGGGGGCAGAGTAAACTATGGCTACACCTTC. Translated, it gives CASSPGGRVNYGYTF.

J is TRBJ1-5 and V is TRBV12-2; the DNA was not compared with TRBD1, the D call given in the table. TRBV12-2 is designated a pseudogene. This CDR3 has 21 residues. The CDR3 loop reads CATSGCDGGTVLNPGERPQHF. The CDR3 nucleotides read TGTGCAACCTCCGGATGTGATGGGGGGACAGTTTTAAACCCTGGGGAAAGGCCCCAGCATTTT.